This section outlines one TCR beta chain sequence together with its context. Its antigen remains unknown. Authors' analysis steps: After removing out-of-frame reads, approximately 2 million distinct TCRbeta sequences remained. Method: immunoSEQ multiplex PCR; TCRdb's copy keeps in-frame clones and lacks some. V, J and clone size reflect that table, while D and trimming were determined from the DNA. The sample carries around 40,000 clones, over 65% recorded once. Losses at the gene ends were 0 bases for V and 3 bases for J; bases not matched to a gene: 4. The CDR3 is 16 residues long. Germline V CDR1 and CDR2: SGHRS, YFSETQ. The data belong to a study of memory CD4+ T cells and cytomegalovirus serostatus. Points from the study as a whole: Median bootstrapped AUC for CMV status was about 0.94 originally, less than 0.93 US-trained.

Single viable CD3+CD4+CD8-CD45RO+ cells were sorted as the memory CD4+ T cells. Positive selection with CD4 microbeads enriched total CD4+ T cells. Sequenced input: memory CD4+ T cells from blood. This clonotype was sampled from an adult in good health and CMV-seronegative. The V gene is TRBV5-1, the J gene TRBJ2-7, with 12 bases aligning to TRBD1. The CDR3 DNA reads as TGCGCCAGCAGCTTGGGGGGACAGGGGGCTCACTACGAGCAGTACTTC. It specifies CASSLGGQGAHYEQYF.